Each of the 13 T cell receptor beta chains below was sequenced from the same sample in a study of T cell changes during pregnancy in multiple sclerosis. Sequencing used immunoSEQ multiplex PCR; TCRdb keeps in-frame clones, though not all of them. The table records about 40,000 clones, about 90% of them present only once. The sequenced sample was CD4+ T cells from peripheral blood mononuclear cells, obtained before pregnancy. All receptors come from a female donor with multiple sclerosis, enrolled in a pregnancy study.

V gene TRBV5-1 combines with J gene TRBJ1-6; 7 nucleotides match TRBD1. The CDR3 totals 16 residues. Germline V gives CDR1 SGHRS, CDR2 YFSETQ. Trimming at V came to 0 bases and at J to 6 bases, leaving 6 bases not matched to a gene. CDR3 sequence: CASSLAGQWGNSPLHF. The CDR3 coding sequence is TGCGCCAGCAGCTTGGCGGGACAGTGGGGTAATTCACCCCTCCACTTT.

The chain joins TRBV4-1 to TRBJ1-4, with TRBD1 matching over 7 bases. Looked up from germline, CDR1 is MGHRA and CDR2 is YSYEKL. J lost 11 bases, V lost 1 base, and 10 bases had no gene match. The CDR3 is 15 residues long. CDR3 DNA: TGCGCCAGCAGCCAAGGACGACAGGGAGCGGAGAAACTGTTTTTT. Protein sequence: CASSQGRQGAEKLFF.

The chain couples TRBV7-8 to TRBJ2-7; 7 bases line up with TRBD1. The V segment lost 3 bases and the J segment 2 bases; nucleotides outside the gene matches: 4. This CDR3 is built from 14 residues. Per germline, CDR1 SGHVS and CDR2 FQNEAQ. CDR3 in amino acids: CASSLGDSAYEQYF. As DNA, the CDR3 is TGTGCCAGCAGCTTGGGGGACAGCGCCTACGAGCAGTACTTC. The variable domain in full, with the rest retrieved from reference TRBV7-8 and TRBJ2-7, is GAGVSQSPRYKVAKRGQDVALRCDPISGHVSLFWYQQALGQGPEFLTYFQNEAQLDKSGLPSDRFFAERPEGSVSTLKIQRTQQEDSAVYLCASSLGDSAYEQYFGPGTRLTVT.

The V and J genes are TRBV2 and TRBJ1-1; D is possibly TRBD1 (6 bases). This CDR3 is built from 13 residues. The germline CDR1 and CDR2 sequences are SNHLY and FYNNEI. Trimming pared 8 bases from V and 11 bases from J, leaving 21 bases between. CDR3 amino acids: CASGMNRALEAFF. CDR3 sequence (DNA): TGTGCCAGCGGTATGAACAGGGCGCTGGAGGCTTTCTTT.

V gene TRBV5-4 combines with J gene TRBJ2-7; 12 bases fit TRBD2. V shed 3 bases and J 11 bases; nucleotides not matched to a gene: 9. The CDR3 loop spans 14 amino acids. Germline assignment: CDR1 SGHNT and CDR2 YYREEE (reference sequence). In DNA form, the CDR3 reads TGTGCCAGCAGCTATCAGACTAGCGGGGGAAATAAGTACTTC. Translation: CASSYQTSGGNKYF.

The chain uses TRBV29-1 and TRBJ1-2; 9 nucleotides match TRBD1. This CDR3 spans 14 amino acids. Germline V gene sequence: CDR1 SQVTM, CDR2 ANQGSEA. The V segment lost 4 bases and the J segment 4 bases; nucleotides outside the gene matches: 7. This chain's CDR3 is CSVVSDRGVYGYTF. In DNA, the CDR3 is TGCAGCGTTGTCTCCGACAGGGGGGTCTATGGCTACACCTTC.

The gene calls are TRBV18 and TRBJ1-4; D remains unclear. The germline CDR1 and CDR2 sequences are KGHSH and LQKENI. There are 14 residues in the CDR3. Trimming left V 4 bases short and J 0 bases short, with 6 bases between. The CDR3 is CASSLTATNEKLFF. As DNA, the CDR3 is TGTGCCAGCTCACTTACAGCAACTAATGAAAAACTGTTTTTT.

This clone has just a few counts. The V gene is TRBV7-3, the J gene TRBJ2-1, with 11 bases that match TRBD2. J gave up 4 bases and V 5 bases, and 4 bases lay outside the gene matches. From germline, CDR1 is SGHTA and CDR2 FQGTGA. CDR3 length equals 15 residues. The CDR3, as DNA: TGTGCCAGCAGCGTTAGCGGGGGGGGTTACAATGAGCAGTTCTTC. The encoded protein is CASSVSGGGYNEQFF.

This clone showed up just once. V is TRBV25-1 and J is TRBJ1-5; the D gene is possibly TRBD1 (6 bases). The germline V gene has CDR1 MGHDK and CDR2 SYGVNS. V was cut by 4 bases and J by 0 bases, with 7 bases left in between. The CDR3 loop spans 14 amino acids. The CDR3 nucleotides are TGTGCCAGCAGTGCGACAGGTAGCAATCAGCCCCAGCATTTT. This codes for CASSATGSNQPQHF.

The chain has TRBV2 and TRBJ1-2; D possibly corresponds to TRBD1 (5 bases). CDR3 length: 15 amino acids. The germline CDR1 and CDR2 sequences are SNHLY and FYNNEI. V lost 1 base, J lost 1 base, and 10 bases lay in between. As DNA, the CDR3 is TGTGCCAGCAGTGAAGTGGGGCAGATTAACTATGGCTACACCTTC. Protein: CASSEVGQINYGYTF.

This chain connects TRBV7-5 to TRBJ2-3; TRBD1 reflects the table's D call only, with no check against the DNA. TRBV7-5 is a pseudogene. The CDR3 sequence is 15 residues long. As DNA, the CDR3 is TGTGCCAGAAGCACAGGAGGCAGGGGAGCAGATACGCAGTATTTT. It translates to CARSTGGRGADTQYF.

This clone was observed a handful of times. The V and J genes are TRBV18 and TRBJ1-2, with 9 positions matching TRBD1. V gave up 4 bases and J gave up 4 bases; unmatched junction bases: 7. Germline V gene data show CDR1 as KGHSH and CDR2 as LQKENI. The CDR3 totals 15 residues. The CDR3 coding sequence is TGTGCCAGCTCACGGGACAGGGTGAGGGCCTATGGCTACACCTTC. This gives the protein CASSRDRVRAYGYTF.

The rearrangement links TRBV29-1 to TRBJ1-1; 12 bases are shared with TRBD1. CDR1 SQVTM and CDR2 ANQGSEA come from the germline V gene. Unmatched junction bases numbered 6, after V lost 5 bases and J lost 8 bases. The CDR3 runs 13 residues. CDR3 in amino acids: CSVSPGQGAEAFF. CDR3 DNA sequence: TGCAGCGTTTCTCCGGGACAGGGGGCGGAAGCTTTCTTT.